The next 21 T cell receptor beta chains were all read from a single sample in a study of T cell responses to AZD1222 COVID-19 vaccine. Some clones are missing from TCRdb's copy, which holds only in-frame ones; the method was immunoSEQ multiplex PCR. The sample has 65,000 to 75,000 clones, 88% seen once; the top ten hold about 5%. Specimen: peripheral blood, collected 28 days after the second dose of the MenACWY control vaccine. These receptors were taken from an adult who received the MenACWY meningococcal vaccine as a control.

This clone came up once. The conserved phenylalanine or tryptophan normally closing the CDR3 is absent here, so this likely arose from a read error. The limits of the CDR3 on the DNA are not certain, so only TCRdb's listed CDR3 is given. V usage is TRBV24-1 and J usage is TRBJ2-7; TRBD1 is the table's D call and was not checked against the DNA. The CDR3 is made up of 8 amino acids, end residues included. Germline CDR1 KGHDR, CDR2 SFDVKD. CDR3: CATRVQGS.

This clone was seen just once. The DNA for the CDR3 is TGTGCCAGCAGCTCCTACAGGGCTCTCCTCTATGGCTACACCTTC. Translation: CASSSYRALLYGYTF. V gene TRBV7-9 combines with J gene TRBJ1-2, with D perhaps TRBD1 (6 bases). CDR1 and CDR2 from the germline V gene are SEHNR and FQNEAQ (reference sequence). The CDR3 runs 15 residues. V was trimmed by 4 bases and J by 4 bases, leaving 16 bases between them.

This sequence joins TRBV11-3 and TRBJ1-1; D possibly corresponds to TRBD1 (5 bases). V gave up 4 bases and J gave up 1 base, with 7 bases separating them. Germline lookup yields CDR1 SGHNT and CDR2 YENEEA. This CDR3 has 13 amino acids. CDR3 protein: CASSWGQNTEAFF. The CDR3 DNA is TGTGCCAGCAGCTGGGGCCAGAACACTGAAGCTTTCTTT.

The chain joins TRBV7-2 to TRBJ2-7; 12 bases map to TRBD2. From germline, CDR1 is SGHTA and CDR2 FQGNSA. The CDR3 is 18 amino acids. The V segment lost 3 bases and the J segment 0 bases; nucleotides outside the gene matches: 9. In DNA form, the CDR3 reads TGTGCCAGCAGCTTGACTAGCGGGAGTGCTAGCAGCTCCTACGAGCAGTACTTC. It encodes CASSLTSGSASSSYEQYF.

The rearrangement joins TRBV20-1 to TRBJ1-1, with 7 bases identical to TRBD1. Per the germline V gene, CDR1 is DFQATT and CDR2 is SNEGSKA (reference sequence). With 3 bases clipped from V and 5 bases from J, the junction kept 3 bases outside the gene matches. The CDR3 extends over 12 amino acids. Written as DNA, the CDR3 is TGCAGTGCTAGTCAGGGACAGACTGAAGCTTTCTTT. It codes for CSASQGQTEAFF.

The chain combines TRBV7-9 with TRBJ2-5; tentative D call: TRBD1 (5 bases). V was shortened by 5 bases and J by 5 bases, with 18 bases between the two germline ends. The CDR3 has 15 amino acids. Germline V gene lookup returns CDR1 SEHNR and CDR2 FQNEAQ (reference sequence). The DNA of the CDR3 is TGTGCCAGCAGCCTCAGCCAGGGCAACGCGGAGACCCAGTACTTC. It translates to CASSLSQGNAETQYF.

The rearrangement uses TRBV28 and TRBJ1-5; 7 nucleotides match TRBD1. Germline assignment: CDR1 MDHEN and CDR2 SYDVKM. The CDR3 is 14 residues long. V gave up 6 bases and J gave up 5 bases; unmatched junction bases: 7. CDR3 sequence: CASSLDREDQPQHF. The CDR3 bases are TGTGCCAGCAGCCTCGACAGGGAGGATCAGCCCCAGCATTTT.

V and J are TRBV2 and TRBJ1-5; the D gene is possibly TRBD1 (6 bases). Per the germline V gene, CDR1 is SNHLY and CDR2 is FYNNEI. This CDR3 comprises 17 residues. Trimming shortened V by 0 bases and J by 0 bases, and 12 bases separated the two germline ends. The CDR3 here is CASSEAQGLYSNQPQHF. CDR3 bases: TGTGCCAGCAGTGAAGCGCAGGGGCTATATAGCAATCAGCCCCAGCATTTT.

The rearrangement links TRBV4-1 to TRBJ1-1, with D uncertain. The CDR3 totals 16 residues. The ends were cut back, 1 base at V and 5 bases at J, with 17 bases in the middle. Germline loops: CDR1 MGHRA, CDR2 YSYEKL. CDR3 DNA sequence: TGCGCCAGCAGCCAAGGTTACGTCTTCAGGAGGACTGAAGCTTTCTTT. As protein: CASSQGYVFRRTEAFF.

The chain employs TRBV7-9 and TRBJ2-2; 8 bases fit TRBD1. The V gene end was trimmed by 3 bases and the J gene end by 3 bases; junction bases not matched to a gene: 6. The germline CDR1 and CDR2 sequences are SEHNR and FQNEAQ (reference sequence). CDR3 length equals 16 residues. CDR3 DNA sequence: TGTGCCAGCAGCTTTGACAGGGGCATTGACACCGGGGAGCTGTTTTTT. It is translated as CASSFDRGIDTGELFF.

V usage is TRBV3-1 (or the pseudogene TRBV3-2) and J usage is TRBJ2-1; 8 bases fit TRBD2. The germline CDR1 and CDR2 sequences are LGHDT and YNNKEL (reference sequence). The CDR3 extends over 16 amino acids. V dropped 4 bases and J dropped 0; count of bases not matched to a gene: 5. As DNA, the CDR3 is TGTGCCAGCAGCCTCCCCCTAGCGGGCTCCTACAATGAGCAGTTCTTC. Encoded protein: CASSLPLAGSYNEQFF.

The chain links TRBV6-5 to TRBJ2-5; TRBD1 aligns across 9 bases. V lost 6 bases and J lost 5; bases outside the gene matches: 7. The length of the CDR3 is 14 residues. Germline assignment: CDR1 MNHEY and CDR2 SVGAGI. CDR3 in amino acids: CASRKQGAGETQYF. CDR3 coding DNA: TGTGCCAGCAGAAAACAGGGGGCGGGTGAGACCCAGTACTTC.

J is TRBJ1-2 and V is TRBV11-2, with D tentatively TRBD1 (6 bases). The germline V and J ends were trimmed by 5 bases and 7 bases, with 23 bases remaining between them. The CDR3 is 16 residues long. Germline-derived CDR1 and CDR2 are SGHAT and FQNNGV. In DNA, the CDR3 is TGTGCCAGCAGCATCACAGGGATAGGCGGCGGGTCTGGCTACACCTTC. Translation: CASSITGIGGGSGYTF. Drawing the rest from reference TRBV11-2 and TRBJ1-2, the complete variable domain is EAGVAQSPRYKIIEKRQSVAFWCNPISGHATLYWYQQILGQGPKLLIQFQNNGVVDDSQLPKDRFSAERLKGVDSTLKIQPAKLEDSAVYLCASSITGIGGGSGYTFGSGTRLTVV.

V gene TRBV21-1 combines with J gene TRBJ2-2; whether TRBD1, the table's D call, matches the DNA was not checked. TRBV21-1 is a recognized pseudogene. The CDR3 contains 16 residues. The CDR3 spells CASSKQGQGVTGELFF. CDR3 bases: TGTGCCAGCAGCAAACAGGGGCAGGGAGTCACCGGGGAGCTGTTTTTT.

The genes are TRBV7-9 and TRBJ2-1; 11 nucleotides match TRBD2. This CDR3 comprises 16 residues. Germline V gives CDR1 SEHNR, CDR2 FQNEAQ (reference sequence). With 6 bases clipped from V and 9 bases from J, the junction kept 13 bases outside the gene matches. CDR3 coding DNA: TGTGCCAGCAGTTCCCCCGCTAGCGGGGGGCCCTCTGAGCAGTTCTTC. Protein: CASSSPASGGPSEQFF.

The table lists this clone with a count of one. CDR3 DNA: TGTGCCAGCAGCCTACGACAGCAGGCTATGTCCTACAATGAGCAGTTCTTC. It is translated as CASSLRQQAMSYNEQFF. The rearrangement joins TRBV7-8 to TRBJ2-1; possibly TRBD1 for D (5 bases). V was shortened by 5 bases and J by 1 base, with 18 bases between the two germline ends. CDR1 and CDR2 (germline): SGHVS, FQNEAQ. The CDR3 sequence is 17 residues long.

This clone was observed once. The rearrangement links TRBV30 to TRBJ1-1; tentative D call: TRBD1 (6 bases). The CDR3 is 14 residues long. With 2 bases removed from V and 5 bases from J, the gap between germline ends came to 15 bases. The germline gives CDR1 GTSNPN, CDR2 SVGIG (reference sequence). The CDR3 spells CAWSILTQGTEAFF. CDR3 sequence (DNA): TGTGCCTGGAGTATCCTCACGCAGGGGACTGAAGCTTTCTTT.

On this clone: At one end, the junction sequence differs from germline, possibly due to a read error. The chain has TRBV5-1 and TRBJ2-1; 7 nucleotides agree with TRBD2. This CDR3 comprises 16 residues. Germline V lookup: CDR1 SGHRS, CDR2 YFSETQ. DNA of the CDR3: TGCGCCAACAGCTTGGCGGGGCTAGCGGCGGGCAATGAGCAGTTCTTC. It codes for CANSLAGLAAGNEQFF.

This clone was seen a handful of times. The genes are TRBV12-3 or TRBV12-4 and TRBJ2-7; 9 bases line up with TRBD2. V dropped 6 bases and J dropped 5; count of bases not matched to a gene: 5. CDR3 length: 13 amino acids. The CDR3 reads CASRPGLANEQYF. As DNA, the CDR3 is TGTGCCAGCAGACCGGGACTAGCTAACGAGCAGTACTTC.

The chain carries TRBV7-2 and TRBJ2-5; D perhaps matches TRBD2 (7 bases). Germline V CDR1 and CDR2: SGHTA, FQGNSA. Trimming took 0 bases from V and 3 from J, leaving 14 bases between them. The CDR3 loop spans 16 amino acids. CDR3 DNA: TGTGCCAGCAGCTTAGCCGGGGGGCTTTTAGAAGAGACCCAGTACTTC. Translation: CASSLAGGLLEETQYF.

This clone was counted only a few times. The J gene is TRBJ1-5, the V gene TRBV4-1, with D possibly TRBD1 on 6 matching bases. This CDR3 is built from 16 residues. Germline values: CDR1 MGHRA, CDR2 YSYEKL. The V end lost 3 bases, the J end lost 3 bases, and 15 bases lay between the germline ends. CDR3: CASSQSITGINQPQHF. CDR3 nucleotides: TGCGCCAGCAGCCAGAGTATAACAGGGATCAATCAGCCCCAGCATTTT.